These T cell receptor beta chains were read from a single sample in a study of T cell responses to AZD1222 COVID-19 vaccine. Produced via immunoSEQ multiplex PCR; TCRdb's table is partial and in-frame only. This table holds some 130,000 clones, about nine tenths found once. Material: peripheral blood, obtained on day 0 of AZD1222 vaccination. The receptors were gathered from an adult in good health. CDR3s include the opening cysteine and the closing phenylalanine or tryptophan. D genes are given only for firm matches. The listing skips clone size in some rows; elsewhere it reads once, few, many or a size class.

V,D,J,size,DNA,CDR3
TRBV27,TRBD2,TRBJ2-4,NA,TGTGCCAGCAGTTTTAGCGGGGGTCTAGCCAAAAACATTCAGTACTTC,CASSFSGGLAKNIQYF
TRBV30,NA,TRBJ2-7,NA,TGTGCCTGGAGTGTGGCGTCGGGGGTCGAGCAGTACTTC,CAWSVASGVEQYF
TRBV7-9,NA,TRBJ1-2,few,TGTGCCAGCAGCTTACTCGGGGGCTCCGGTGGCTACACCTTC,CASSLLGGSGGYTF
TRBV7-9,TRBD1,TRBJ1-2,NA,TGTGCCAGCAGCTTAGGGCGGGGGAACAGGGGGCATAACTATGGCTACACCTTC,CASSLGRGNRGHNYGYTF
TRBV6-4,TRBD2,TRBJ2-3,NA,TGTGCCAGCAGTTTGACTAGCGGGGGGGGCACAGATACGCAGTATTTT,CASSLTSGGGTDTQYF
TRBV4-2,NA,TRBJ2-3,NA,TGTGCCAGCAGCCAAGTGCCCAGCTCAGATACGCAGTATTTT,CASSQVPSSDTQYF
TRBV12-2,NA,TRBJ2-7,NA,TGTGCAAGTCGCCTCCCCCAGGGGAATCGATACGAGCAGTACTTC,CASRLPQGNRYEQYF
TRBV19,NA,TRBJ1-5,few,TGTGCCAGTAGTATGCAGGCCCAACCCGATCAGCCCCAGCATTTT,CASSMQAQPDQPQHF
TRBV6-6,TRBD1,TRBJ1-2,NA,TGTGCCAGCAGTTACCCACGGACAGGGGCTTATGGCTACACCTTC,CASSYPRTGAYGYTF
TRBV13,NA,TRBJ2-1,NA,TGTGCCAGCAGCTTAGGTTGGTACAATGAGCAGTTCTTC,CASSLGWYNEQFF
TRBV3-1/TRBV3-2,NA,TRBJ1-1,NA,TGTGCCAGCAGCCGCGGAAGGAACACTGAAGCTTTCTTT,CASSRGRNTEAFF
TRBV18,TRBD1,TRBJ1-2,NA,TGTGCCAGCTCCGCCGGGACAGAAAACTATGGCTACACCTTC,CASSAGTENYGYTF
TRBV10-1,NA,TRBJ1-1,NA,TGCGCCAGCAGTGAGGGGGTGAACACTGAAGCTTTCTTT,CASSEGVNTEAFF
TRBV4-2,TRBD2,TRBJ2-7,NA,TGTGCCAGCAGCCAAAGGGAGCGGGGGATCTACGAGCAGTACTTC,CASSQRERGIYEQYF
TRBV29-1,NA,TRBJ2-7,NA,TGCAGCGTTGTGAGTCTTCCCCACGAGCAGTACTTC,CSVVSLPHEQYF
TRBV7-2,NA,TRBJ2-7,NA,TGTGCCAGCAGCTTAGCCGGGTCGCCTAGCTCCTACGAGCAGTACTTC,CASSLAGSPSSYEQYF
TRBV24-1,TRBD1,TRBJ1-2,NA,TGTGCCACCAGTGGAGCCAACAGGGGACAAAACTATGGCTACACCTTC,CATSGANRGQNYGYTF
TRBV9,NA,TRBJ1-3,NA,TGTGCCAGCAGCGAGACAGGTAACTCTGGAAACACCATATATTTT,CASSETGNSGNTIYF
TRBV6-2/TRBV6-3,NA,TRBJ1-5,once,TGTGCCAGCAGTGGGCAGGGCCCCCGGCATTTT,CASSGQGPRHF
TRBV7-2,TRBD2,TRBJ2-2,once,TGTGCCAGCAGCCTCCGGGGGGGTAACACCGGGGAGCTGTTTTTT,CASSLRGGNTGELFF
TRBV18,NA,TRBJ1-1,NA,TGTGCCAGCTCACCGGGGATGAACAGGGCTCCACAAAACACTGAAGCTTTCTTT,CASSPGMNRAPQNTEAFF
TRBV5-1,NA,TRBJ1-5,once,TGCGCCAGCAGCTTGGACGGACTCCCTTTACAGCCCCAGCATTTT,CASSLDGLPLQPQHF
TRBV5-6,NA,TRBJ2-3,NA,TGTGCCAGCAGCTTGTTAGGACCTAGAACAGATACGCAGTATTTT,CASSLLGPRTDTQYF
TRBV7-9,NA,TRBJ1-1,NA,TGTGCCAGCAGCTTAGCCGACTTGGAGGAGGCTTTCTTT,CASSLADLEEAFF
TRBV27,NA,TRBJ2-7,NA,TGTGCCAGCAGTTTCGGGGGCGGGACTGTATACGAGCAGTACTTC,CASSFGGGTVYEQYF
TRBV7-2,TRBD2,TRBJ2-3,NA,TGTGCCAGCAGCTCCAAACCGGGACTAGTACTAGATACGCAGTATTTT,CASSSKPGLVLDTQYF
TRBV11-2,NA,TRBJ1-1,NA,TGTGCCAGCAGGACTGTGGGGAGGACTGAAGCTTTCTTT,CASRTVGRTEAFF
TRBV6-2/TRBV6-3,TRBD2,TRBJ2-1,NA,TGTGCCAGCAGTTACGTTAGGGCGGGGGGGCCCTTCAATGAGCAGTTCTTC,CASSYVRAGGPFNEQFF
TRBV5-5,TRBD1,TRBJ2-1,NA,TGTGCCAGCAGCGGAACAGGGGACTCCTACAATGAGCAGTTCTTC,CASSGTGDSYNEQFF
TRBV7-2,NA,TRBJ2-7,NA,TGTGCCAGCAGAACGGGTAGCAAAACCTACGAGCAGTACTTC,CASRTGSKTYEQYF
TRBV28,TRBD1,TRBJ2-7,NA,TGTGCCAGCAGTTTGATAGGACAGGACTACGAGCAGTACTTC,CASSLIGQDYEQYF
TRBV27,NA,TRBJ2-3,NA,TGTGCCAGCAGTACAAATGGGGAGGATACGCAGTATTTT,CASSTNGEDTQYF
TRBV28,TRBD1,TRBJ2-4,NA,TGTGCCAGCAGTACTACAGGGGCTCAGTGGGACATTCAGTACTTC,CASSTTGAQWDIQYF
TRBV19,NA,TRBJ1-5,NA,TGTGCCAGTAGTTCAGGTATCAATCAGCCCCAGCATTTT,CASSSGINQPQHF
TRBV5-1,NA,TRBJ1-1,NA,TGCGCCAGCAGCTTGATGGGGAGGACTGAAGCTTTCTTT,CASSLMGRTEAFF
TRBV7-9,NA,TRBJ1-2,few,TGTGCCAGCAGCTTAGTGTCTGCCTATGGCTACACCTTC,CASSLVSAYGYTF
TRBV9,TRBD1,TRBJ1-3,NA,TGTGCCAGCAGCTTCCGGGACAGGGTTACCGTGTCCTCTGGAAACACCATATATTTT,CASSFRDRVTVSSGNTIYF
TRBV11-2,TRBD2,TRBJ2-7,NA,TGTGCCAGCAGCCGAGGACTAGCGGGGGGCAACGAGCAGTACTTC,CASSRGLAGGNEQYF
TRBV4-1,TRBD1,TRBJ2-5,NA,TGCGCCAGCAGCCAAGAGGCTGGGACAGGTCACCAAGAGACCCAGTACTTC,CASSQEAGTGHQETQYF
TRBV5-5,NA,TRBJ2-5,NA,TGTGCCAGCAGGTCGCCATATCAAGAGACCCAGTACTTC,CASRSPYQETQYF
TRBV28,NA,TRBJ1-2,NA,TGTGCCAGCAGACTTCAAATCGGTGGCTACACCTTC,CASRLQIGGYTF
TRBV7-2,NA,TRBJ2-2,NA,TGTGCCAGCGCTGGCGGGTACACCGGGGAGCTGTTTTTT,CASAGGYTGELFF
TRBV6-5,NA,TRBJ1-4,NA,TGTGCCAGCAGGGTGACAGATGAAAAACTGTTTTTT,CASRVTDEKLFF
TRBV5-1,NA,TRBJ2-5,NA,TGCGCCAGCAGCTTCGAACCCGGGCGACAAGAGACCCAGTACTTC,CASSFEPGRQETQYF
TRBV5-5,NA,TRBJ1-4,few,TGTGCCAGCAGCTTGGGACTAGGGGAAAAACTGTTTTTT,CASSLGLGEKLFF
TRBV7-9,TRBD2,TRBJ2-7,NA,TGTGCCAGCAGCTTGACTAGCGGGGTGATCGTGGACGAGCAGTACTTC,CASSLTSGVIVDEQYF
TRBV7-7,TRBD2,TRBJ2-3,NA,TGTGCTAGCAGCTTACTAGCGGGGGGCACGGCAGATACGCAGTATTTT,CASSLLAGGTADTQYF
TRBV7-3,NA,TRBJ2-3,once,TGTGCCAGCAGTCGACTAGGGTTCACAGATACGCAGTATTTT,CASSRLGFTDTQYF
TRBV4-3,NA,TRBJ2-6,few,TGCGCCAGCAGCCCCGACGCGGGCTCTGGGGCCAACGTCCTGACTTTC,CASSPDAGSGANVLTF
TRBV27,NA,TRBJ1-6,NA,TGTGCCAGCAGTTTATCAGGGGTAGGTTCACCCCTCCACTTT,CASSLSGVGSPLHF
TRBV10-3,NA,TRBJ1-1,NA,TGTGCCATCACCTCGGGCAGGGGAGAAGCTTTCTTT,CAITSGRGEAFF